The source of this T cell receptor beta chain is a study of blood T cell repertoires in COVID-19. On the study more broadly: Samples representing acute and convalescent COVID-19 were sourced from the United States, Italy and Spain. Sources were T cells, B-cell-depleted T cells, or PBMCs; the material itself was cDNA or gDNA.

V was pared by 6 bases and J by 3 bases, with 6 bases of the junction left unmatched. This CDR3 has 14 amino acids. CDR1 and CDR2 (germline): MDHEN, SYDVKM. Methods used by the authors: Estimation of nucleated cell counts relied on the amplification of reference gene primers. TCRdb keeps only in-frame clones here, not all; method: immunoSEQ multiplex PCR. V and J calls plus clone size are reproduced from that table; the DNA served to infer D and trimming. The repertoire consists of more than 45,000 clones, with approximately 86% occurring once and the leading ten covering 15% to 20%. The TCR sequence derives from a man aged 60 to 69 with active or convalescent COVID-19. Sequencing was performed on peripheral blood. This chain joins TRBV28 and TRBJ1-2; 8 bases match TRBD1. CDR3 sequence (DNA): TGTGCCAGCAGATCCCACAGGGGGTACTATGGCTACACCTTC. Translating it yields CASRSHRGYYGYTF.